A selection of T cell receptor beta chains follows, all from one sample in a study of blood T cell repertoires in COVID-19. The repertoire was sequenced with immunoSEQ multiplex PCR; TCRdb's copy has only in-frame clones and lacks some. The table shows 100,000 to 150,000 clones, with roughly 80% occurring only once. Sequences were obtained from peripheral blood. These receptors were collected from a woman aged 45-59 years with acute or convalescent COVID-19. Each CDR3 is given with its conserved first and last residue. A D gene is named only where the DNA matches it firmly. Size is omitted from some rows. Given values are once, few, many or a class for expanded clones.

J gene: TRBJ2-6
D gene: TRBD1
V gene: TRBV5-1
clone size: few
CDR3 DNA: TGCGCCAGCAGCTTGGCCCCCAACGTAATTGGACAGGGGGCGTCTGGGGCCAACGTCCTGACTTTC
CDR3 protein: CASSLAPNVIGQGASGANVLTF

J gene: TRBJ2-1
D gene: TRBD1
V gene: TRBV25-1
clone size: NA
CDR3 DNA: TGTGCCAGCAGTGCCCCCGGGACAGGGACCAATGAGCAGTTCTTC
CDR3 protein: CASSAPGTGTNEQFF

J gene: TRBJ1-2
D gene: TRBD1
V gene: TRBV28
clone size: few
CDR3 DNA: TGTGCCAGCAGAGGGACAGACTATGGCTACACCTTC
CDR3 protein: CASRGTDYGYTF

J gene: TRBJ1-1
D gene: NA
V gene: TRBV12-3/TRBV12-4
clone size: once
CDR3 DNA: TGTGCCAGCAGTCCAACAGTCAAAAATGAAGCTTTCTTT
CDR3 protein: CASSPTVKNEAFF

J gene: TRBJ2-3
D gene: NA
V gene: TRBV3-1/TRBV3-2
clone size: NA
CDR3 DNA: TGTGCCAGCAGCCAAGTGCTAATAGATACGCAGTATTTT
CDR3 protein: CASSQVLIDTQYF

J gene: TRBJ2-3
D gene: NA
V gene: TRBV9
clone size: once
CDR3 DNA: TGTGCCAGCAGCGTAAGTCTTTTGAACAGGGAAAGGGATACGCAGTATTTT
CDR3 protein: CASSVSLLNRERDTQYF

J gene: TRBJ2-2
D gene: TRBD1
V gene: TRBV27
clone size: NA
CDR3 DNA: TGTGCCAGCAGCACGGGACAGGGATTCACCGGGGAGCTGTTTTTT
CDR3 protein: CASSTGQGFTGELFF

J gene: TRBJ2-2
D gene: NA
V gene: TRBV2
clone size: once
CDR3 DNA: TGTGCCAGCAGTACTCGGGTCGCGAACACCGGGGAGCTGTTTTTT
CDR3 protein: CASSTRVANTGELFF

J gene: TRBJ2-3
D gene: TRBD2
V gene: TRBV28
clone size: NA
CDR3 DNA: TGTGCCAGCAGCCCCGTTGGACTAGCGGGGGATACGCAGTATTTT
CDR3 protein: CASSPVGLAGDTQYF

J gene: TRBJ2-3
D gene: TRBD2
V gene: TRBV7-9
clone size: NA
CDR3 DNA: TGTGCCAGCAGCTCTTGGACTAGCGGGGGACTGGATACGCAGTATTTT
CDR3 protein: CASSSWTSGGLDTQYF

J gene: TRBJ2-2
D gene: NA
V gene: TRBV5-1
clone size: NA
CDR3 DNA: TGCGCCAGCAGCCTATCCACCGGGGAGCTGTTTTTT
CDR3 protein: CASSLSTGELFF

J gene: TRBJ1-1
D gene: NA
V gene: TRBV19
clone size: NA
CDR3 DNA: TGTGCCAGTAGTATGGGGGTAACAGGGCGGATGAACACTGAAGCTTTCTTT
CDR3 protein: CASSMGVTGRMNTEAFF

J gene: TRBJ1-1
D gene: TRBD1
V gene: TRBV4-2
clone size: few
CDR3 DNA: TGTGCCAGCAGCCATGTGCGGACAGGGGAGAACACTGAAGCTTTCTTT
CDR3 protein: CASSHVRTGENTEAFF

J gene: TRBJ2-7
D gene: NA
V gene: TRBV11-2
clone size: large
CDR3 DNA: TGTGCCAGCAGCTTAGCTACGGTGTACGAGCAGTACTTC
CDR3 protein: CASSLATVYEQYF

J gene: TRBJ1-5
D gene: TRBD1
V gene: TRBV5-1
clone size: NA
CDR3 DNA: TGCGCCAGCAGCTCCGGAACAGGGGGTGGTCAGCCCCAGCATTTT
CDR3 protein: CASSSGTGGGQPQHF

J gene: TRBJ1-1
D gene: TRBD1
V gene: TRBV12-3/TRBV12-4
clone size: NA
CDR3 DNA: TGTGCCAGCAGTTTCAAGACAGGGTCTGAAGCTTTCTTT
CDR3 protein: CASSFKTGSEAFF

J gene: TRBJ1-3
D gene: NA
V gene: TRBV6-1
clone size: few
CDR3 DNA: TGTGCCAGCAGTGAAGCGGCGACAGGACTTTCTGGAAACACCATATATTTT
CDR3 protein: CASSEAATGLSGNTIYF

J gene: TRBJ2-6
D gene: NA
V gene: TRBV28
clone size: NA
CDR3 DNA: TGTGCCAGCAGTGGGGGGGACAGGTCCGGGTCTGGGGCCAACGTCCTGACTTTC
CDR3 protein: CASSGGDRSGSGANVLTF

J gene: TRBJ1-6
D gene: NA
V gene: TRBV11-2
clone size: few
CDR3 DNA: TGTGCCAGCAGCTTAGACCGTCCTGATAATTCACCCCTCCACTTT
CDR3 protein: CASSLDRPDNSPLHF

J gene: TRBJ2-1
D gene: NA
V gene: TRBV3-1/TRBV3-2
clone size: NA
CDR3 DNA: TGTGCCAGCAGCCGACCAGAGGGTAGAGCCCATGAGCAGTTCTTC
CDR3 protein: CASSRPEGRAHEQFF

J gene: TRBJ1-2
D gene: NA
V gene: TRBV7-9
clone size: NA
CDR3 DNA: TGTGCCAGCAGCTTAGGAGCCGAGAACTATGGCTACACCTTC
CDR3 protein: CASSLGAENYGYTF

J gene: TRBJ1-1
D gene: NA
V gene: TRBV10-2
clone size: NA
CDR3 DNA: TGCGCCAGCAGTGTTTTAGGGGGCACTGAAGCTTTCTTT
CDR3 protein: CASSVLGGTEAFF

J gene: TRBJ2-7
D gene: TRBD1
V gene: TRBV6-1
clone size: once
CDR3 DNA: TGTGCCAGCAGTGAAAATACCGGGACAGGGCCCTACGAGCAGTACTTC
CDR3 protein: CASSENTGTGPYEQYF

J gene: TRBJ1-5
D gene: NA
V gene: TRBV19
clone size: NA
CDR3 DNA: TGTGCCAGCACTCAGGGTAGCAATCAGCCCCAGCATTTT
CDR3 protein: CASTQGSNQPQHF

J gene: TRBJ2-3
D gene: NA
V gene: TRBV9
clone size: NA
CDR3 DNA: TGTGCCAGCAGCGTGACAGGTTCTAGCACAGATACGCAGTATTTT
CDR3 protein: CASSVTGSSTDTQYF

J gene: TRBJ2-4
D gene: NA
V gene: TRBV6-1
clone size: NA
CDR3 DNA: TGTGCCAGCAGTGAACATTACCGGGGCAAAAACATTCAGTACTTC
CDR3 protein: CASSEHYRGKNIQYF

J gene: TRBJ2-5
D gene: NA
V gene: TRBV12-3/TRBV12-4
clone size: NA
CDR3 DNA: TGTGCCAGCAGATCCTTCGGTGAGACCCAGTACTTC
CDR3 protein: CASRSFGETQYF

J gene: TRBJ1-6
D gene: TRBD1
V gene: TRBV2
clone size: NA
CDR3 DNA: TGTGCCAGCAGTGATAGGGGCAGGGGGCGAAATTCACCCCTCCACTTT
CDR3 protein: CASSDRGRGRNSPLHF

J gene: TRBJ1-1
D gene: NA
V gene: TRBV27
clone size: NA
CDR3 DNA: TGTGCCAGCAGTTTATCGTATTGGAACACTGAAGCTTTCTTT
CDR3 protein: CASSLSYWNTEAFF

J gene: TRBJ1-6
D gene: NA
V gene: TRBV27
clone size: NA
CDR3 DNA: TGTGCCAGCAGTTTATCCCCAGGGCCGGGTAATTCACCCCTCCACTTT
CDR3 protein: CASSLSPGPGNSPLHF

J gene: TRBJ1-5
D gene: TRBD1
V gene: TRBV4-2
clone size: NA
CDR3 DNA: TGTGCCAGCAGCCAAACCGGGACAGGGGGCCTTCAGCCCCAGCATTTT
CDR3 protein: CASSQTGTGGLQPQHF

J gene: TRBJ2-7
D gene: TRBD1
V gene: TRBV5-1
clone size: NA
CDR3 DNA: TGCGCCAGCAGCCCCTGGGGACAGGCCTCCTACGAGCAGTACTTC
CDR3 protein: CASSPWGQASYEQYF

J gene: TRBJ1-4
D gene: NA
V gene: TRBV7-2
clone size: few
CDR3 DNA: TGTGCCAGCAGCCCCCTAAGGGCCGGAGGGAATGAAAAACTGTTTTTT
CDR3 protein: CASSPLRAGGNEKLFF

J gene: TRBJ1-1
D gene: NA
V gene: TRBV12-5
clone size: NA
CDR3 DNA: TGTGCTAGTGGTTTGGAGCACAGGAACACTGAAGCTTTCTTT
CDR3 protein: CASGLEHRNTEAFF

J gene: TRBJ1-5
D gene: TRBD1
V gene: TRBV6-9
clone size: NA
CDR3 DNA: TGTGCCAGCAGTTACAGGACAGGGGGGGATCAGCCCCAGCATTTT
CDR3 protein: CASSYRTGGDQPQHF

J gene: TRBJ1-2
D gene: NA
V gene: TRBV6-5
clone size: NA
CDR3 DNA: TGTGCCAGCAGTAAGGGGGACTATGGCTACACCTTC
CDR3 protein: CASSKGDYGYTF

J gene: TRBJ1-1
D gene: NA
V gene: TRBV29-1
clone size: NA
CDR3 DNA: TGCAGCGTTGTGGGGGCGTGGGGCACTGAAGCTTTCTTT
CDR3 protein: CSVVGAWGTEAFF

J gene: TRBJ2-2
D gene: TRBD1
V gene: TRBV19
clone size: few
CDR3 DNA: TGTGCCAGTAGTACGGGACAGGGTCGCACCGGGGAGCTGTTTTTT
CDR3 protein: CASSTGQGRTGELFF

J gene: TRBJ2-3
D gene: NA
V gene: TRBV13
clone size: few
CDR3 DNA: TGTGCCAGCAGGCGACAGGTCAAGTCAGATACGCAGTATTTT
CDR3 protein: CASRRQVKSDTQYF